In its sample, the clone carrying this T cell receptor (beta chain) was seen a few times. As yet, its antigen is unknown. The data were taken from a study of blood T cells in healthy people across ages. Study results and limitations: Unsorted PBMC material precluded a definitive naive versus antigen-experienced comparison. Older age went with lower TCR beta diversity per million T cells, in a roughly linear way.

Using a J-beta primer mix together with a sample-barcoded 5' primer, a second PCR was run for about 6 to 11 cycles. A tag from a template-switch adaptor with 12 random nucleotides marked each cDNA molecule. TCRdb re-analysed the 5' RACE reads in MiXCR, keeping a single row per CDR3 protein. The sample lists around 1,800,000 distinct CDR3 sequences, around 42% occurring once. V dropped 0 bases and J dropped 0 bases, with 7 bases sitting between them. CDR1 and CDR2 from the germline V gene are MGHRA and YSYEKL. CDR3 length equals 15 residues. Specimen: blood. The chain has TRBV4-1 and TRBJ2-3, with D unresolved. This TCR was recovered from a human donor in good health. The CDR3 coding sequence is TGCGCCAGCAGCCAAGAGTACGGAAGCACAGATACGCAGTATTTT. It codes for CASSQEYGSTDTQYF.